This T cell receptor (beta chain) was sequenced for a study of blood T cell repertoires in COVID-19. In the study overall: Specimens from acute and convalescent COVID-19 originated in the United States, Italy and Spain. PBMCs, B-cell-depleted T cells, or T cells provided the cDNA or gDNA that made up the material.

J was trimmed by 5 bases and V by 5 bases; bases with no gene match: 5. In germline, CDR1 is MDHEN, CDR2 SYDVKM. The CDR3 spans 14 residues. Per the authors' pipeline: Cell counts per sample came from amplifying reference gene primers. The method was immunoSEQ multiplex PCR; TCRdb's version includes in-frame clones alone and lacks a portion of them. The V and J calls and clone size come from that table; D and trimming were worked out from the DNA. Of about 150,000 clones listed, around 90% are singletons. Seattle cases were enrolled at active infection and followed longitudinally. The sample was peripheral blood. The TCR sequence derives from a human donor with COVID-19, enrolled during active disease. The donor label of this sample is uncertain. The chain joins TRBV28 to TRBJ1-5; 8 nucleotides align to TRBD1. CDR3 nucleotide sequence: TGTGCCAGCAGTGAAGACAGGGGCGATCAGCCCCAGCATTTT. It specifies CASSEDRGDQPQHF.